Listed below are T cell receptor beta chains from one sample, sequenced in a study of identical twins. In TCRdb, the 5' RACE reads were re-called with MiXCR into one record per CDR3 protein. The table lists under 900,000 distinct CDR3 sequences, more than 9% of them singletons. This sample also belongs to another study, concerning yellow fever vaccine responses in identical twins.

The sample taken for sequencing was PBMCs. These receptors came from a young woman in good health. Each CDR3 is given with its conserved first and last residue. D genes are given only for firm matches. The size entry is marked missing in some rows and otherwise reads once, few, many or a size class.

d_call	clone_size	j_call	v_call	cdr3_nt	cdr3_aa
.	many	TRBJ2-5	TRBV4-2	TGTGCCAGCAGCCAAGATCTGACCAAAGAGACCCAGTACTTC	CASSQDLTKETQYF
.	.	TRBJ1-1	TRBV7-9	TGTGCCAGCAGCTTAGGTTGGGCGTTGAACACTGAAGCTTTCTTT	CASSLGWALNTEAFF
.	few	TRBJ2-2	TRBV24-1	TGTGCCATTCAACAGGACTCCACGAACACCGGGGAGCTGTTTTTT	CAIQQDSTNTGELFF
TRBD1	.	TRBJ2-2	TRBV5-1	TGCGCCAGCAGCCTTTGGGACAGGGCCACCGGGGAGCTGTTTTTT	CASSLWDRATGELFF
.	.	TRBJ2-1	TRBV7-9	TGTGCCAGCAGCCCTAACTTGGCGATAGCGGCCCTAAATGAGCAGTTCTTC	CASSPNLAIAALNEQFF
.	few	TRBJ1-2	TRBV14	TGTGCCAGCAGCCAAGGTCGGACAGAAATCTATGGCTACACCTTC	CASSQGRTEIYGYTF
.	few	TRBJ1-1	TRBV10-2	TGCGCCAGCAGTGAGTCGTGGCAGGTCTCAAAATCCGAAGCTTTCTTT	CASSESWQVSKSEAFF
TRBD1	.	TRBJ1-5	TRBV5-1	TGCGCCAGCAGCTTAACAGGGGGCTATCAGCCCCAGCATTTT	CASSLTGGYQPQHF
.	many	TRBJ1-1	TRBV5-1	TGCGCCAGCAGGGGGGCACAACAGAACACTGAAGCTTTCTTT	CASRGAQQNTEAFF
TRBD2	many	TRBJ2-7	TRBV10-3	TGTGCCATCAGTGAGTCGCCTCTAGCGGGAGCACCCGAGCAGTACTTC	CAISESPLAGAPEQYF
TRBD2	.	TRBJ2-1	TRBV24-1	TGTGCCACCAGGAGCCGGGCGGCTAGCGGGAGGAATGAGCAGTTCTTC	CATRSRAASGRNEQFF
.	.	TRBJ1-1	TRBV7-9	TGTGCCAGCAGCCCACAAGGGGTTAGGCAGAACACTGAAGCTTTCTTT	CASSPQGVRQNTEAFF
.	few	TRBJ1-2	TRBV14	TGTGCCAGCAGCCAAGGGCCATCGGATGGCTACACCTTC	CASSQGPSDGYTF
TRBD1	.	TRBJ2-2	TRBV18	TGTGCCAGCTCCCCCGCCGGGACAGGGCTCACCGGGGAGCTGTTTTTT	CASSPAGTGLTGELFF
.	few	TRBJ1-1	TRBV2	TGTGCCAGCACGCCAGATAACACTGAAGCTTTCTTT	CASTPDNTEAFF
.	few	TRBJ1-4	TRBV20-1	TGCAGTGCTAGAACCCTAGGCAGTAAAGGGGAAAAACTGTTTTTT	CSARTLGSKGEKLFF
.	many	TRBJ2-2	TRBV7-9	TGTGCCAGCAGCCCTTCGGGCACCGGGGAGCTGTTTTTT	CASSPSGTGELFF
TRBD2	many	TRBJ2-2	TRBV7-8	TGTGCCAGCAAAAGTGGGAGGGCCGACACCGGGGAGCTGTTTTTT	CASKSGRADTGELFF
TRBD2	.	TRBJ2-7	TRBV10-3	TGTGCCATCAGTGATACGACTAGCGGGATCGACGAGCAGTACTTC	CAISDTTSGIDEQYF
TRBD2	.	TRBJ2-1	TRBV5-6	TGTGCCAGCAGCTTGGTAGCTAGCGGGAGTAGGAATGAGCAGTTCTTC	CASSLVASGSRNEQFF
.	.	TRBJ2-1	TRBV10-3	TGTGCCATAAGGGGGATTGACTACAATGAGCAGTTCTTC	CAIRGIDYNEQFF
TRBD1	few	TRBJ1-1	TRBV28	TGTGCCAGCCTAAAATCTACAGGGGGCGGTGGGACTGAAGCTTTCTTT	CASLKSTGGGGTEAFF
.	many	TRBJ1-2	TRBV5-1	TGCGCCAGCAGCTTGCGGGGGGACTATGGCTACACCTTC	CASSLRGDYGYTF
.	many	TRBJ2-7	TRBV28	TGTGCCAGCAGAAATCAAGGGGTCCCCGTCGACTTC	CASRNQGVPVDF
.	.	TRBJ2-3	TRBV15	TGTGCCACCAGCAATGAGCGAGCGACAGATACGCAGTATTTT	CATSNERATDTQYF
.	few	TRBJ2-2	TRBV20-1	TGCAGTGTCCTCGGAGGAAACACCGGGGAGCTGTTTTTT	CSVLGGNTGELFF
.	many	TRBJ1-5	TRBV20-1	TGCAGTGCTAGAGTGGGCAGTCTCAATCAGCCCCAGCATTTT	CSARVGSLNQPQHF
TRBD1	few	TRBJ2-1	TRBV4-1	TGCGCCAGCAGCCGAGATAGGACAGGGGGCTACAATGAGCAGTTCTTC	CASSRDRTGGYNEQFF
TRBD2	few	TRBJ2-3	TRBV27	TGTGCCAGCAGTTTCCGTTATAGCGGGCCAAGCACAGATACGCAGTATTTT	CASSFRYSGPSTDTQYF
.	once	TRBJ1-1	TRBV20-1	TGCAGTGCTAAGAGACCGGGACGCTCCTTCCAGGAAGCTTTCTTT	CSAKRPGRSFQEAFF
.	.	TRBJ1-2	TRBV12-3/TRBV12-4	TGTGCCAGCAGTATCGGACAGCACTATGGCTACACCTTC	CASSIGQHYGYTF
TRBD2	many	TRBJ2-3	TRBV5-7	TGTGCCAGCAGCCTGGGACTAGCGGGTTTGGTTGGTACAGATACGCAGTATTTT	CASSLGLAGLVGTDTQYF
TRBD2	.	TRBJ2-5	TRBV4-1	TGCGCCAGCAGCCCCCTCAGCGGGGGCCAGCGAGAGACCCAGTACTTC	CASSPLSGGQRETQYF
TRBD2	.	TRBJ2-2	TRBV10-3	TGTGCCATCAGTTTAAGGGGTTGGACGGGAGGGAGATCCACCGGGGAGCTGTTTTTT	CAISLRGWTGGRSTGELFF
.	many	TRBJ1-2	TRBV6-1	TGTGCCACCGACACGGACTATGGCTACACCTTC	CATDTDYGYTF